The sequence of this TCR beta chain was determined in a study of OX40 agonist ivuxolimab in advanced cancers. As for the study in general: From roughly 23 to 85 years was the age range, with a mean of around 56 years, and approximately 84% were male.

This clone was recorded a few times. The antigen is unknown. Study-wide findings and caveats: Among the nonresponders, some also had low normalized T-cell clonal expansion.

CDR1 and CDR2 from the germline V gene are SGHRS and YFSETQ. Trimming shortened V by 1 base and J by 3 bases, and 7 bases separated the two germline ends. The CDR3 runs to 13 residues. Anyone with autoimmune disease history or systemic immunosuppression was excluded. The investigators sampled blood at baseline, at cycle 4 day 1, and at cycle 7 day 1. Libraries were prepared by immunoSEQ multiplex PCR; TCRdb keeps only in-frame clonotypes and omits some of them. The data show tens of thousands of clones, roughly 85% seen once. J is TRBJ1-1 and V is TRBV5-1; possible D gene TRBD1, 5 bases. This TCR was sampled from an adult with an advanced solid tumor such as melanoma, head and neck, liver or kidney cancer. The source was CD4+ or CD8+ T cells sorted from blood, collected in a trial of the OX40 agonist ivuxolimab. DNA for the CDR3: TGCGCCAGCAGCTTGCTAGGGGACACTGAAGCTTTCTTT. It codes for CASSLLGDTEAFF.